This entry lists 18 T cell receptor beta chains sequenced from one sample in a study of blood T cell repertoires in COVID-19. TCRdb's copy holds only in-frame clones and misses some; the assay was immunoSEQ multiplex PCR. Among about 76,000 clones listed, less than 90% were seen once. The sample consisted of peripheral blood. The receptors were sampled from a human donor in a cohort sampled during active COVID-19.

This clone was seen a single time. This chain connects TRBV18 to TRBJ1-1; D call uncertain. The CDR3 has 15 residues. Germline V gene data show CDR1 as KGHSH and CDR2 as LQKENI. Trimming cost V 3 bases and J 1 base, with 12 bases left between them. Here the CDR3 reads CASSPIGDSNTEAFF. The CDR3 DNA sequence: TGTGCCAGCTCACCCATCGGGGATTCGAACACTGAAGCTTTCTTT.

The rearrangement uses TRBV5-1 and TRBJ2-5; D is possibly TRBD2 (6 bases). This CDR3 comprises 15 residues. V lost 7 bases to trimming and J lost 5 bases, with 21 bases between them. Germline values: CDR1 SGHRS, CDR2 YFSETQ. The CDR3: CASGLYGGIKETQYF. The CDR3 DNA reads as TGCGCCAGCGGGCTCTACGGCGGGATCAAGGAGACCCAGTACTTC.

V gene TRBV5-4 combines with J gene TRBJ2-1, with TRBD2 matching 10 bases. Per the germline V gene, CDR1 is SGHNT and CDR2 is YYREEE (reference sequence). J was trimmed by 2 bases and V by 3 bases; bases with no gene match: 5. The CDR3 length is 16 residues. The CDR3 nucleotides are TGTGCCAGCAGCTCTGTAGCGGGGGGCACCTACAATGAGCAGTTCTTC. Its protein product is CASSSVAGGTYNEQFF. Filled out from reference TRBV5-4 and TRBJ2-1, the complete variable domain reads ETGVTQSPTHLIKTRGQQVTLRCSSQSGHNTVSWYQQALGQGPQFIFQYYREEENGRGNFPPRFSGLQFPNYSSELNVNALELDDSALYLCASSSVAGGTYNEQFFGPGTRLTVL.

This chain links TRBV5-1 with TRBJ2-1, with 10 bases matching TRBD1. After removal of 4 bases from V and 5 bases from J, the junction contained 6 bases not matched to a gene. The CDR3 runs to 15 residues. Germline V gene sequence: CDR1 SGHRS, CDR2 YFSETQ. This CDR3 is CASSGGQGSHNEQFF. The CDR3 DNA follows: TGCGCCAGCAGCGGGGGACAGGGGTCTCACAATGAGCAGTTCTTC.

V usage is TRBV5-1 and J usage is TRBJ1-6; 7 nucleotides align to TRBD1. Germline V gene sequence: CDR1 SGHRS, CDR2 YFSETQ. Germline trimming cut 4 bases from V and 0 bases from J; bases unmatched to any gene: 4. This CDR3 region has 16 residues. The DNA of the CDR3 is TGCGCCAGCAGCCCGACAGGGAGCTCCTATAATTCACCCCTCCACTTT. Protein product: CASSPTGSSYNSPLHF. The full variable domain, with the rest looked up from reference TRBV5-1 and TRBJ1-6, is KAGVTQTPRYLIKTRGQQVTLSCSPISGHRSVSWYQQTPGQGLQFLFEYFSETQRNKGNFPGRFSGRQFSNSRSEMNVSTLELGDSALYLCASSPTGSSYNSPLHFGNGTRLTVT.

The chain carries TRBV11-2 and TRBJ1-3; D gene unclear. The length of the CDR3 is 14 residues. V was shortened by 2 bases and J by 0 bases, with 5 bases between the two germline ends. Germline CDR1 reads SGHAT; CDR2 reads FQNNGV. In nucleotides, the CDR3 is TGTGCCAGCAGCTTATCGGGCTCTGGAAACACCATATATTTT. Protein product: CASSLSGSGNTIYF.

The chain joins TRBV12-3 or TRBV12-4 to TRBJ1-5; unclear D gene. Between the trimmed V and J ends, which lost 3 bases and 5 bases, there was a span of 8 bases. The CDR3 has 13 amino acids. In DNA form, the CDR3 reads TGTGCCAGCAGTTTCCCTCCAGATCAGCCCCAGCATTTT. Translation: CASSFPPDQPQHF.

This chain links TRBV28 with TRBJ2-7; D is perhaps TRBD1 (6 bases). Per the germline V gene, CDR1 is MDHEN and CDR2 is SYDVKM. Trimming removed 3 bases from V and 3 bases from J, with 12 bases in between. The CDR3 loop spans 14 amino acids. Written as DNA, the CDR3 is TGTGCCAGCAGTTTGTTGGGGGCCCTCTACGAGCAGTACTTC. It is translated as CASSLLGALYEQYF. Complete variable domain (other parts from reference TRBV28 and TRBJ2-7): DVKVTQSSRYLVKRTGEKVFLECVQDMDHENMFWYRQDPGLGLRLIYFSYDVKMKEKGDIPEGYSVSREKKERFSLILESASTNQTSMYLCASSLLGALYEQYFGPGTRLTVT.

The rearrangement uses TRBV6-5 and TRBJ1-5; TRBD1 agrees at 7 bases. V lost 10 bases to trimming and J lost 5 bases; unmatched junction nucleotides: 11. The CDR3 spans 14 residues. In germline, CDR1 is MNHEY, CDR2 SVGAGI. CDR3 residues: CATTTRDRYQPQHF. The CDR3 DNA sequence: TGTGCCACAACGACCCGGGACAGATATCAGCCCCAGCATTTT.

Note on this clone: The identical CDR3 is also encoded by other nucleotide sequences in the sample. V usage is TRBV28 and J usage is TRBJ1-2; maybe TRBD1 (5 bases). Trimming cost V 4 bases and J 4 bases, with 13 bases left between them. CDR1 is MDHEN, CDR2 SYDVKM, per germline. This CDR3 has 14 residues. As DNA, the CDR3 is TGTGCCAGCAGTTGGGGGGACGGAGGCTATGGCTACACCTTC. Encoded protein: CASSWGDGGYGYTF.

The genes are TRBV18 and TRBJ1-2, with 9 positions matching TRBD1. The CDR3 extends over 14 amino acids. After removal of 6 bases from V and 1 base from J, the junction contained 3 bases not matched to a gene. CDR1 and CDR2 from the germline V gene are KGHSH and LQKENI. The CDR3 DNA sequence: TGTGCCAGCTCGGAGGGACAGGGTAACTATGGCTACACCTTC. Translated: CASSEGQGNYGYTF. The full variable domain, in which reference TRBV18 and TRBJ1-2 provide the parts outside the CDR3, is NAGVMQNPRHLVRRRGQEARLRCSPMKGHSHVYWYRQLPEEGLKFMVYLQKENIIDESGMPKERFSAEFPKEGPSILRIQQVVRGDSAAYFCASSEGQGNYGYTFGSGTRLTVV.

The chain recombines TRBV6-2 or TRBV6-3 with TRBJ1-2; D ambiguous. The ends were cut back, 6 bases at V and 2 bases at J, with 10 bases in the middle. CDR1 MNHEY and CDR2 SVGEGT come from the germline V gene. The CDR3 length is 13 residues. CDR3 DNA: TGTGCCAGCAGCCCCGGGATCAACTATGGCTACACCTTC. Its translation is CASSPGINYGYTF.

The V call is TRBV4-1, the J call TRBJ1-1, with D perhaps matching TRBD1 (5 bases). The length of the CDR3 is 14 residues. Germline V gene sequence: CDR1 MGHRA, CDR2 YSYEKL. V gave up 1 base and J gave up 1 base, with 7 bases separating them. The CDR3 sequence is CASSQGQPNTEAFF. The CDR3 DNA reads as TGCGCCAGCAGCCAAGGACAGCCGAACACTGAAGCTTTCTTT.

V usage is TRBV3-1 (or the pseudogene TRBV3-2) and J usage is TRBJ2-2; TRBD1 matches at 10 bases. The CDR3 has 18 residues. The ends lost 5 bases at V and 7 bases at J; junction bases unmatched: 16. Per germline, CDR1 LGHDT and CDR2 YNNKEL (reference sequence). The CDR3 region has the DNA TGTGCCAGCAGCTCTTTAGACAGGGGGCCGTTCTTGGGCGGGGAGCTGTTTTTT. It codes for CASSSLDRGPFLGGELFF.

The chain uses TRBV6-6 and TRBJ2-7; TRBD2 is a possible D gene (6 bases). V lost 8 bases and J lost 1, with 18 bases in between. The germline V gene encodes CDR1 MNHNY and CDR2 SVGAGI (reference sequence). The CDR3 is made up of 15 amino acids. The CDR3 nucleotides read TGTGCCAGCGGGTCGGACGAGCGGGCATCCTACGAGCAGTACTTC. This gives the protein CASGSDERASYEQYF.

J is TRBJ1-1 and V is TRBV9; 10 nucleotides match TRBD1. The CDR3 runs 14 residues. V was pared by 0 bases and J by 5 bases, with 1 base of the junction left unmatched. Germline CDR1 is SGDLS and CDR2 is YYNGEE. Written as DNA, the CDR3 is TGTGCCAGCAGCGTAGGACAGGGGGCAACTGAAGCTTTCTTT. Translation: CASSVGQGATEAFF.

The rearrangement links TRBV24-1 to TRBJ1-2; 7 nucleotides agree with TRBD1. Germline loops: CDR1 KGHDR, CDR2 SFDVKD. After removal of 4 bases from V and 7 bases from J, the junction contained 8 bases not matched to a gene. This CDR3 contains 14 residues. The CDR3 DNA reads as TGTGCCACCAGTGAGAACGACAGGGTGGGTGGCTACACCTTC. It codes for CATSENDRVGGYTF.

The chain couples TRBV18 to TRBJ1-1; 7 bases line up with TRBD1. V lost 2 bases, J lost 1 base, and 10 bases stayed unmatched. The CDR3 consists of 17 residues. CDR1 is KGHSH, CDR2 LQKENI, per germline. The CDR3 is CASSPSKVGGANTEAFF. In DNA, the CDR3 is TGTGCCAGCTCACCATCGAAAGTAGGGGGCGCGAACACTGAAGCTTTCTTT.